This T cell receptor beta chain came from a study of OX40 agonist ivuxolimab in advanced cancers. The overall study: Patients with prior anti-PD-1, anti-PD-L1 or anti-CTLA-4 therapy were eligible; approximately 40% had some.

The V gene's germline CDR1 is MDHEN and CDR2 SYDVKM. With 6 bases removed from V and 1 base from J, the gap between germline ends came to 7 bases. The CDR3 consists of 13 residues. Patients who had autoimmune disease history or got systemic immunosuppression were left out. This table comes from immunoSEQ multiplex PCR, and its TCRdb copy is limited to in-frame clones, with some not included. The data show about 84,000 clones, 75% to 90% seen once. The chain couples TRBV28 to TRBJ2-4; no reliable D call. This specimen consisted of CD4+ or CD8+ T cells sorted from blood, obtained in a trial of the OX40 agonist ivuxolimab. This TCR was sampled from an adult with an advanced solid tumor such as melanoma, head and neck, liver or kidney cancer. The CDR3 spells CASRVQAKNIQYF. Here the CDR3 DNA reads TGTGCCAGCAGAGTCCAGGCCAAAAACATTCAGTACTTC.